This T cell receptor (beta chain) was observed in a study of T cells after yellow fever vaccination. The germline V and J ends were trimmed by 0 bases and 5 bases, with 22 bases remaining between them. The germline V gene encodes CDR1 SGHAT and CDR2 FQNNGV. This CDR3 is built from 18 residues. TCRdb re-called the 5' RACE reads through MiXCR, storing one row per CDR3 protein. This sample has over 130,000 distinct CDR3 sequences, with 6.5% to 8.5% found just once. This chain joins TRBV11-2 and TRBJ2-5; D assignment may be TRBD1 or TRBD2 (6 bases each). The sequence was obtained from a man aged 25 to 40 who received the YFV17D yellow fever vaccine. This sample comprised CD4+ T cells sorted from PBMCs, obtained 5 days after the yellow fever booster vaccination. DNA of the CDR3: TGTGCCAGCAGCTTAGACCGGGGTGGGGGGCGCGGAGGGGAGACCCAGTACTTC. Its translation is CASSLDRGGGRGGETQYF.